This T cell receptor beta chain derives from a study of Ad26.COV2.S vaccination and SARS-CoV-2 variants. Study overall: Participants got Ad26.COV2.S intramuscularly, once or twice 56 days apart. Study-wide points: Recipients of either vaccine or placebo displayed similar breadth of non-spike TCRs.

The assay was immunoSEQ multiplex PCR, and TCRdb's table has in-frame clones only and misses some. The data contain about 680,000 clones, around 90% of them singletons. As concerns this clone: The antigen is undetermined.

The sample's treatment: around 19 received Ad26.COV2.S at low or high dose, single or two shots; about 5 received placebo; per-sample allocation not given. Vaccine and placebo recipients were sampled on day 63 after the first injection. This material consisted of peripheral blood, taken in a trial of Ad26.COV2.S vaccine versus placebo. This sequence originates from a person aged 18-60 years who received the Ad26.COV2.S COVID-19 vaccine or a placebo.

CDR3 in DNA: TGTGCCAGCAGCGTGTCGGTAGCGGGAGGTCTCACCGGGGAGCTGTTTTTT. Translating it yields CASSVSVAGGLTGELFF. The rearrangement joins TRBV9 to TRBJ2-2; 10 bases are shared with TRBD2. Germline CDR1 and CDR2: SGDLS and YYNGEE. After removal of 2 bases from V and 4 bases from J, the junction contained 8 bases not matched to a gene. There are 17 residues in the CDR3.